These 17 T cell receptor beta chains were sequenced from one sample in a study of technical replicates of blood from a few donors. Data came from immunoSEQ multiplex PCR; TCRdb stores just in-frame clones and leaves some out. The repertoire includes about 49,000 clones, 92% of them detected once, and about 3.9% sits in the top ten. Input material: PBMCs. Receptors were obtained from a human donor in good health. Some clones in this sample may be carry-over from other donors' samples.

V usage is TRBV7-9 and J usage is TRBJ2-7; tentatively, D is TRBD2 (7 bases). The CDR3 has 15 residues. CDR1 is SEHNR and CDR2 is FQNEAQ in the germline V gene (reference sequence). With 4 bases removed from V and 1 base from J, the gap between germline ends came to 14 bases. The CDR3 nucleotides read TGTGCCAGCAGCTCGGCCGCGGGGGCATCCTACGAGCAGTACTTC. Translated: CASSSAAGASYEQYF.

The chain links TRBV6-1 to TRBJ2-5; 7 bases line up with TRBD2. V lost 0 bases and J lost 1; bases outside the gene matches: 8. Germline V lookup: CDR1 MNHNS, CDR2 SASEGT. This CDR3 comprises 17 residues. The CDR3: CASSEALGGSGQETQYF. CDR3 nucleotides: TGTGCCAGCAGTGAAGCGCTAGGCGGGAGTGGCCAAGAGACCCAGTACTTC.

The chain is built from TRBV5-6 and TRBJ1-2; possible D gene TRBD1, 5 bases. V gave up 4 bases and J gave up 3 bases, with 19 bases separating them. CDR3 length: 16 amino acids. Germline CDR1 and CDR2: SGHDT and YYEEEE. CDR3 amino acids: CASSRTDRSGDYGYTF. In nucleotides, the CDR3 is TGTGCCAGCAGCAGAACTGACAGATCGGGGGACTATGGCTACACCTTC.

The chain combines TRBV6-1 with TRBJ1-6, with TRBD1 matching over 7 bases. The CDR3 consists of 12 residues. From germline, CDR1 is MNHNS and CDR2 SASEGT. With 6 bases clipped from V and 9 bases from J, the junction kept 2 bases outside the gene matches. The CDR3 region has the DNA TGTGCCAGCAGCAACAGGGGTTCACCCCTCCACTTT. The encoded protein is CASSNRGSPLHF.

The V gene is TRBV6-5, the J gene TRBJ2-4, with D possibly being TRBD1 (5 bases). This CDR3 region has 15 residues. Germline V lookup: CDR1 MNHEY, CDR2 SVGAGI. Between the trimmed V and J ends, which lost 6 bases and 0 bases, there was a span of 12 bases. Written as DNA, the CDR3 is TGTGCCAGCAGCCGACAGAGTCTAGCCAAAAACATTCAGTACTTC. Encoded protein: CASSRQSLAKNIQYF.

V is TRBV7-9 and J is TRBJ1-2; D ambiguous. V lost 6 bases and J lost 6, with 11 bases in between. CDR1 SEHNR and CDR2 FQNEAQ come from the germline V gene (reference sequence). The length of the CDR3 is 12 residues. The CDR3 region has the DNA TGTGCCAGCAGTCCCGAGGCGGATGGCTACACCTTC. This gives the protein CASSPEADGYTF.

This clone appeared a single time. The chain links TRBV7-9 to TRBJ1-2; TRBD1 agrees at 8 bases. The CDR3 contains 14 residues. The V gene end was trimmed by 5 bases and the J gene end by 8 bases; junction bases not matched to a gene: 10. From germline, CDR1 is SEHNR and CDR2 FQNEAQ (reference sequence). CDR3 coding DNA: TGTGCCAGCAGCCCAGGGACAGGTCCGGGCGGCTACACCTTC. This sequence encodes CASSPGTGPGGYTF.

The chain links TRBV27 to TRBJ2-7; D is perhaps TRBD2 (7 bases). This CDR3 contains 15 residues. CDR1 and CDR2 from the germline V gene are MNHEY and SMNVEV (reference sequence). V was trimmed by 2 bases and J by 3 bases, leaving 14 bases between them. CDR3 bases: TGTGCCAGCAGTTTAGTTGGGGGGGCTTTCTACGAGCAGTACTTC. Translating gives CASSLVGGAFYEQYF.

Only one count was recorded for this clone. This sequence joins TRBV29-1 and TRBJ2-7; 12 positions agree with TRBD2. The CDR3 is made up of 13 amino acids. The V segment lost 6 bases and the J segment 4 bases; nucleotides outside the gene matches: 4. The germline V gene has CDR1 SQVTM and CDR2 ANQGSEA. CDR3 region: CSVLLAGGYEQYF. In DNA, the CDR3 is TGCAGCGTGCTTCTAGCGGGAGGGTACGAGCAGTACTTC.

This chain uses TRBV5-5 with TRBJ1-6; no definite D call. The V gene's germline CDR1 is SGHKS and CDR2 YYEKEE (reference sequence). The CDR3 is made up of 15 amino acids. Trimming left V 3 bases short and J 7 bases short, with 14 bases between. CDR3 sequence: CASSSGLPGNSPLHF. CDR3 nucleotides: TGTGCCAGCAGCTCCGGACTCCCCGGCAATTCACCCCTCCACTTT.

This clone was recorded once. The CDR3 loop is CASNPERETQYF. The CDR3 region has the DNA TGTGCCAGCAATCCGGAGAGGGAGACCCAGTACTTC. The V gene is TRBV2, the J gene TRBJ2-5, with no clear D. V was trimmed by 7 bases and J by 5 bases, leaving 11 bases between them. CDR1 is SNHLY, CDR2 FYNNEI, per germline. The CDR3 is 12 residues long.

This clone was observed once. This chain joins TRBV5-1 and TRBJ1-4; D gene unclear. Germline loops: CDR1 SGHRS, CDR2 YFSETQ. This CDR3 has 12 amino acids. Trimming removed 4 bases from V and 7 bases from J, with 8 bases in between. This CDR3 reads CASSLGGEKLFF. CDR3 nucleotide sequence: TGCGCCAGCAGCCTCGGTGGTGAAAAACTGTTTTTT.

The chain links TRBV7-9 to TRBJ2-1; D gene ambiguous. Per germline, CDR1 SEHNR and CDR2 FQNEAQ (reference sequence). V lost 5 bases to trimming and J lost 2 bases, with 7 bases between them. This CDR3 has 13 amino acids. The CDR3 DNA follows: TGTGCCAGCAGCCCCCCGGCCTACAATGAGCAGTTCTTC. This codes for CASSPPAYNEQFF.

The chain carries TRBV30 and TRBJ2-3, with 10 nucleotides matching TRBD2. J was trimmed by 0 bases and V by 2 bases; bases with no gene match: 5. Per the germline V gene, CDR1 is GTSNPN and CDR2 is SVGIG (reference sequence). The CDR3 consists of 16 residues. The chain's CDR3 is CAWSLAGGASTDTQYF. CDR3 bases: TGTGCCTGGAGTTTAGCGGGAGGTGCTAGCACAGATACGCAGTATTTT.

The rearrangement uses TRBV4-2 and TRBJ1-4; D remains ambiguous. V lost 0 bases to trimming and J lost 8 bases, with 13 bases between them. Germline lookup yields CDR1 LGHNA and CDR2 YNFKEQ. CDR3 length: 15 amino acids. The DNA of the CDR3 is TGTGCCAGCAGCCAAGAATCCTCCCTGCGGGAAAAACTGTTTTTT. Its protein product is CASSQESSLREKLFF.

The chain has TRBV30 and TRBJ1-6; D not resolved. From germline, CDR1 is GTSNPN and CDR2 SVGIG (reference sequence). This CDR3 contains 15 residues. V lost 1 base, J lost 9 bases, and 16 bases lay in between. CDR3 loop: CAWSALGRQGSPLHF. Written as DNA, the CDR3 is TGTGCCTGGAGTGCGTTGGGCAGGCAAGGTTCACCCCTCCACTTT. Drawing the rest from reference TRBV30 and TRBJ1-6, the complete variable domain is SQTIHQWPATLVQPVGSPLSLECTVEGTSNPNLYWYRQAAGRGLQLLFYSVGIGQISSEVPQNLSASRPQDRQFILSSKKLLLSDSGFYLCAWSALGRQGSPLHFGNGTRLTVT.

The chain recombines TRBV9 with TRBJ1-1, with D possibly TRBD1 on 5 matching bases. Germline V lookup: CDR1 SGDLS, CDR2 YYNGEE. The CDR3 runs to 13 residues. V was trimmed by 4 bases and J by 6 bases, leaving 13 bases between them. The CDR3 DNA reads TGTGCCAGCAGCCAAGGGGTTCTCTCTGAAGCTTTCTTT. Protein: CASSQGVLSEAFF. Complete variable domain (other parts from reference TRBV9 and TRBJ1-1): DSGVTQTPKHLITATGQRVTLRCSPRSGDLSVYWYQQSLDQGLQFLIQYYNGEERAKGNILERFSAQQFPDLHSELNLSSLELGDSALYFCASSQGVLSEAFFGQGTRLTVV.